Listed below are T cell receptor beta chains from one sample, sequenced in a study of metastatic and nonmetastatic thyroid tumors. TCRdb re-called clones via MiXCR from the PCR reads. The sample yields 25,000 to 30,000 clones, around a sixth seen once. Sequencing was done on a sample of blood. These receptors were collected from a female donor with papillary thyroid cancer or a benign thyroid nodule (not recorded which). Some clones in this sample may be carry-over from other donors' samples. Each CDR3 is given with its conserved first and last residue. The order of the fields is clone size, V gene, J gene, D gene, CDR3 protein, CDR3 DNA. D genes are given only for firm matches. Clone sizes are given selectively: once, few, many, or a class where the clone is expanded.

many	TRBV11-1	TRBJ2-3	.	CASSLGSVGLTDTQYF	TGTGCCAGCAGCTTAGGTTCGGTCGGCCTCACAGATACGCAGTATTTT
many	TRBV5-4	TRBJ2-2	.	CASSPVGTGELFF	TGTGCCAGCAGCCCTGTCGGCACCGGGGAGCTGTTTTTT
.	TRBV15	TRBJ1-4	.	CATSTPGLNEKLFF	TGTGCCACCAGCACACCGGGACTCAATGAAAAACTGTTTTTT
many	TRBV19	TRBJ2-7	.	CATPDQRSAYEQYF	TGTGCCACCCCGGACCAGAGGTCGGCCTACGAGCAGTACTTC
few	TRBV28	TRBJ1-1	.	CASTDTTANTEAFF	TGTGCCAGCACCGATACGACAGCTAACACTGAAGCTTTCTTT
.	TRBV19	TRBJ1-2	.	CASSEGIQTYGYTF	TGTGCCAGTAGTGAGGGCATCCAGACCTATGGCTACACCTTC
medium-sized	TRBV30	TRBJ2-7	TRBD1	CAWSRGYEQYF	TGTGCCTGGAGCAGGGGGTACGAGCAGTACTTC
.	TRBV30	TRBJ1-2	.	CAWSTTQPRRYGYTF	TGTGCCTGGAGTACTACCCAACCCCGGAGATATGGCTACACCTTC
many	TRBV18	TRBJ1-1	.	CASSPQRGTEAFF	TGTGCCAGCTCACCACAGAGGGGCACTGAAGCTTTCTTT
many	TRBV6-1	TRBJ2-2	TRBD2	CASSTALTSGSIGELFF	TGTGCCAGCAGTACGGCCCTAACTAGCGGGAGTATCGGGGAGCTGTTTTTT
many	TRBV13	TRBJ2-1	.	CASSSNLRNHYNEQFF	TGTGCCAGCAGCTCCAACCTCAGAAATCACTACAATGAGCAGTTCTTC
many	TRBV7-9	TRBJ2-1	.	CASSFPWGEQFF	TGTGCCAGCAGCTTCCCGTGGGGTGAGCAGTTCTTC
many	TRBV28	TRBJ2-7	.	CASSLLGATYEQYF	TGTGCCAGCAGTTTACTGGGGGCGACCTACGAGCAGTACTTC
many	TRBV19	TRBJ2-7	TRBD1	CATGSRDRGYEQYF	TGTGCCACCGGGTCGCGGGACAGGGGCTACGAGCAGTACTTC
medium-sized	TRBV5-1	TRBJ2-7	TRBD1	CASSLGTGLNYEQYF	TGCGCCAGCAGCTTGGGGACAGGGCTTAACTACGAGCAGTACTTC
many	TRBV18	TRBJ1-1	.	CASSPRTDGTEAFF	TGTGCCAGCTCACCCCGGACAGATGGCACTGAAGCTTTCTTT
many	TRBV4-2	TRBJ2-7	.	CASSQVLGTPTHYEQYF	TGTGCCAGCAGCCAAGTGTTAGGGACTCCTACCCATTACGAGCAGTACTTC
.	TRBV7-3	TRBJ2-2	TRBD2	CASRPEGLVGAGELFF	TGTGCCAGCAGACCCGAGGGACTAGTGGGAGCCGGGGAGCTGTTTTTT
many	TRBV12-3/TRBV12-4	TRBJ2-3	.	CASSFFGRADTQYF	TGTGCCAGCAGTTTCTTTGGCCGGGCAGATACGCAGTATTTT
.	TRBV12-3/TRBV12-4	TRBJ1-2	.	CASSFGGNGYTF	TGTGCCAGCAGTTTTGGGGGGAATGGCTACACCTTC
many	TRBV13	TRBJ2-7	.	CASSSGTNSYEQYF	TGTGCCAGCAGCTCAGGGACAAACTCCTACGAGCAGTACTTC
many	TRBV3-1	TRBJ2-3	TRBD2	CASSPGLASSHTIRTDTQYF	TGTGCCAGCAGCCCAGGACTAGCGTCATCCCATACTATTCGCACAGATACGCAGTATTTT
few	TRBV24-1	TRBJ2-3	.	CATSDLFGTSTDTQYF	TGTGCCACCAGTGATTTGTTTGGGACTAGCACAGATACGCAGTATTTT
few	TRBV6-1	TRBJ2-7	TRBD1	CASSARTGRFSYEQYF	TGTGCCAGCAGTGCCCGGACAGGGAGGTTTTCCTACGAGCAGTACTTC
.	TRBV20-1	TRBJ1-4	TRBD1	CSAPGQGSEKLFF	TGCAGTGCGCCGGGACAGGGGAGTGAAAAACTGTTTTTT
medium-sized	TRBV13	TRBJ1-2	TRBD1	CASSSRTGGDGYTF	TGTGCCAGCAGCTCTAGGACAGGGGGAGATGGCTACACCTTC
.	TRBV5-1	TRBJ2-1	.	CASSFPVGEYNEQFF	TGCGCCAGCAGTTTTCCAGTAGGAGAGTACAATGAGCAGTTCTTC